Detailed here is one T cell receptor (beta chain). Its antigen is unidentified. Treatment of the sample: about 20 received Ad26.COV2.S at low or high dose, single or two shots; about 5 received placebo; per-sample allocation not given. Day 63 following the first vaccine or placebo injection was when the samples were taken. The source of the sample is a study of Ad26.COV2.S vaccination and SARS-CoV-2 variants. Study-wide context: Dosing was one shot or two shots 56 days apart. General observations from the study: Those who received the vaccine showed greater spike-specific TCR breadth than those given placebo. Considerable breadth of spike-specific CD8+ and CD4+ T cell responses has reportedly been documented following vaccination. Vaccinees and placebo recipients showed similar non-spike TCR breadth.

Clones were read by immunoSEQ multiplex PCR, and TCRdb kept only the in-frame ones, dropping some. The repertoire holds hundreds of thousands of clones, with approximately 87% as singletons. The CDR3 has 15 residues. From germline, CDR1 is WSHSY and CDR2 SAAADI. Trimming cost V 0 bases and J 5 bases; bases outside gene matches: 4. The origin of this receptor is a person aged 18 to 65 who received the Ad26.COV2.S COVID-19 vaccine or a placebo. Material: peripheral blood, obtained in a trial of Ad26.COV2.S vaccine versus placebo. The chain couples TRBV10-2 to TRBJ1-2; the match to TRBD1 covers 9 bases. In DNA form, the CDR3 reads TGCGCCAGCAGTGAGTCTTCCGGGACAGGGTATGGCTACACCTTC. As protein: CASSESSGTGYGYTF.